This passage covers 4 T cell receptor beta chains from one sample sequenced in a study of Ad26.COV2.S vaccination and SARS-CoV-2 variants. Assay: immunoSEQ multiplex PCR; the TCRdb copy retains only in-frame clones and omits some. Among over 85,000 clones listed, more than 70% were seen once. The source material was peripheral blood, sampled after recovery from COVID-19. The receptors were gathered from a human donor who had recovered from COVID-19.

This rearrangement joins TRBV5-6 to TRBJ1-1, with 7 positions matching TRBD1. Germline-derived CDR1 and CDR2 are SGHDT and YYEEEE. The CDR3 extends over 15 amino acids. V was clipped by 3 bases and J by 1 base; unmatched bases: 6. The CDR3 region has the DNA TGTGCCAGCAGCTCCCCCCGACAGGGGAACACTGAAGCTTTCTTT. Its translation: CASSSPRQGNTEAFF.

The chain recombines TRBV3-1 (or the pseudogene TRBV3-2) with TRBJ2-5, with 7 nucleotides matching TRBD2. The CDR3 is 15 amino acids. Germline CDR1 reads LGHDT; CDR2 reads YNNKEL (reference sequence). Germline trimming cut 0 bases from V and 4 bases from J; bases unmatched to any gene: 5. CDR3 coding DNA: TGTGCCAGCAGCCAAGATGTTGGGACTATAGAGACCCAGTACTTC. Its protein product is CASSQDVGTIETQYF.

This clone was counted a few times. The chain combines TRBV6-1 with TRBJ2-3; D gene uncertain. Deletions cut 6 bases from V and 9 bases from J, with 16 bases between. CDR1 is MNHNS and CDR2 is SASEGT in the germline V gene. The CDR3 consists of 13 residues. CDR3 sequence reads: CASSVALTVTQYF. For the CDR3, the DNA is TGTGCCAGCAGCGTCGCTCTCACGGTCACGCAGTATTTT.

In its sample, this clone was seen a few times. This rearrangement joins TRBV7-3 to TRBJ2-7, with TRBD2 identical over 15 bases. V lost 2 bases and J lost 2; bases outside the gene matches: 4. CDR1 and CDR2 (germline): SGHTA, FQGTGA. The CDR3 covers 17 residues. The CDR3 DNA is TGTGCCAGCAGCTTAGGACTAGCGGGGGGGTTCACCTACGAGCAGTACTTC. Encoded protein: CASSLGLAGGFTYEQYF.